The rows below give T cell receptor beta chains drawn from one sample of a study of blood T cell repertoires in COVID-19. Using immunoSEQ multiplex PCR, the repertoire was profiled, and TCRdb retains in-frame clones only, with some absent. This table has about 220,000 clones, around 81% appearing once. Sequenced input: peripheral blood. The receptors shown here come from an older woman with acute or convalescent COVID-19. Each CDR3 is given with its conserved first and last residue. A D gene is named only where the DNA matches it firmly. Expanded clones get a size class; other rows say once, few or many, or leave the size out.

DNA	CDR3	J	D	size	V
TGTGCCAGCAGTTACTCGACGGGGAGCGGCTACACCTTC	CASSYSTGSGYTF	TRBJ1-2	NA	once	TRBV6-2/TRBV6-3
TGTGCCAGCAGCGAAACCTCCGGGACAGGGGCTTCACCCCTCCACTTT	CASSETSGTGASPLHF	TRBJ1-6	TRBD1	NA	TRBV2
TGTGCCAGCTCACCACTTTCAGCTAGGGACAGAATTTTCTATGGCTACACCTTC	CASSPLSARDRIFYGYTF	TRBJ1-2	TRBD1	NA	TRBV18
TGTGCCAGCAGCCCTGCGACTAGCGGGGGGGGGAAGTCCTACGAGCAGTACTTC	CASSPATSGGGKSYEQYF	TRBJ2-7	TRBD2	NA	TRBV4-2
TGCGCCAGCAGCTCGCCGGGACAGTCGAATGAAAAACTGTTTTTT	CASSSPGQSNEKLFF	TRBJ1-4	TRBD1	NA	TRBV4-1
TGTGCCAGCAGCGCCCGCGGGGGCAATGGCTACACCTTC	CASSARGGNGYTF	TRBJ1-2	NA	NA	TRBV7-3
TGTGCCAGCAGTTCTAGGGAGGAAAAACTGTTTTTT	CASSSREEKLFF	TRBJ1-4	NA	few	TRBV7-9
TGCGCCAGCAGCCCCCGGTCTAGCGGGGGCTGGGATGAGCAGTTCTTC	CASSPRSSGGWDEQFF	TRBJ2-1	TRBD2	NA	TRBV5-1
TGTGCCTGGAGTAAGGGGCTGTATGGCTACACCTTC	CAWSKGLYGYTF	TRBJ1-2	NA	NA	TRBV30
TGTGCCTGGAGTTCCAGGGGACCAACTAATGAAAAACTGTTTTTT	CAWSSRGPTNEKLFF	TRBJ1-4	NA	NA	TRBV30
TGTGCCAGCAGTGAAGGGCAGGGGGGCCTGTACGAGCAGTACTTC	CASSEGQGGLYEQYF	TRBJ2-7	NA	NA	TRBV6-1
TGTGCCAGCAGCTTGGCGGGGACTAGCGGGATCTACGAGCAGTACTTC	CASSLAGTSGIYEQYF	TRBJ2-7	TRBD2	NA	TRBV5-4
TGTGCCAGCAGCCAAGCGGGGGATCAGCCCCAGCATTTT	CASSQAGDQPQHF	TRBJ1-5	NA	NA	TRBV7-2
TGTGCCAGTAGTCCTAATCCTCTTAGGGGCTCTGGAAACACCATATATTTT	CASSPNPLRGSGNTIYF	TRBJ1-3	NA	NA	TRBV19
TGTGCCAGCAGCTTAGCTGGCACCGAAGAGACCCAGTACTTC	CASSLAGTEETQYF	TRBJ2-5	NA	NA	TRBV7-8
TGTGCCAGCAGAGTCCAGACAGGATTCCCCGGGGAGCTGTTTTTT	CASRVQTGFPGELFF	TRBJ2-2	NA	NA	TRBV28
TGTGCCAGCAGCCGATACAAAGTCCAGGGGAAGGAAGGTGAAAAACTGTTTTTT	CASSRYKVQGKEGEKLFF	TRBJ1-4	NA	NA	TRBV6-6
TGTGCCAGCAGCTTAGTGTTCGGGAATGAGCAGTTCTTC	CASSLVFGNEQFF	TRBJ2-1	NA	NA	TRBV7-2
TGCGCCAGCAGCCCCGGCCTAGGGGGCTACGAGCAGTACTTC	CASSPGLGGYEQYF	TRBJ2-7	NA	NA	TRBV5-1
TGTGCCAGCAGCGTAGAACCGGGAGACGGTGGCTACACCTTC	CASSVEPGDGGYTF	TRBJ1-2	NA	once	TRBV9
TGCGCCAGCAGCTCGCGGACTAGCGGGGGCAACAATGAGCAGTTCTTC	CASSSRTSGGNNEQFF	TRBJ2-1	TRBD2	NA	TRBV5-1
TGCGCCAGCAGCGGGCGCCGGGACAGGGGCCTAAATCAGCCCCAGCATTTT	CASSGRRDRGLNQPQHF	TRBJ1-5	TRBD1	NA	TRBV5-1
TGTGCCAGCAGCCCAGTTTCAGGACAGGGGGCCTCTGACTATGGCTACACCTTC	CASSPVSGQGASDYGYTF	TRBJ1-2	TRBD1	few	TRBV28